This TCR beta chain was recorded in a study of T cell responses to AZD1222 COVID-19 vaccine. Study-wide findings and caveats: It was only after the peak T cell response that any repertoires were sampled. Nearly half of spike-specific TCRs reportedly target variant regions that are unmutated in the B.1.351 and B.1.1.7 variants. Vaccine-associated CD4 TCRs ranged over spike, dominating at 160-218 and 743-854.

Comments on this clone: As yet, its antigen is unknown.

Libraries were prepared by immunoSEQ multiplex PCR; TCRdb keeps only in-frame clonotypes and omits some of them. Of around 180,000 clones in the sample, 85% to 95% were seen once. Deletions cut 1 base from V and 5 bases from J, with 14 bases between. CDR1 LNHNV and CDR2 YYDKDF come from the germline V gene (reference sequence). This CDR3 has 15 residues. The source was peripheral blood, collected on day 0 of AZD1222 vaccination. The rearrangement links TRBV15 to TRBJ1-1; D ambiguous. The receptor's source is an adult in good health. DNA of the CDR3: TGTGCCACCAGCAGAGTCAGACCTAGGAATACTGAAGCTTTCTTT. As protein: CATSRVRPRNTEAFF.